What follows describes a single TCR beta chain. This entry comes from a study of blood T cell repertoires in COVID-19. Trimming removed 8 bases from V and 0 bases from J, with 12 bases in between. In germline, CDR1 is SGHRS, CDR2 YFSETQ. CDR3 length equals 15 residues. Only in-frame clones appear in the TCRdb table, and some are missing; sequencing was by immunoSEQ multiplex PCR. The profile covers 110,000 to 150,000 clones, with 65% to 85% appearing a single time and about 1.8% taken by the ten largest. The rearrangement uses TRBV5-1 and TRBJ2-6, with D possibly matching TRBD1 (6 bases). Sequenced input: peripheral blood. This clonotype was obtained from an older woman with acute or convalescent COVID-19. Written as DNA, the CDR3 is TGCGCCAGTAATATGGACAGCTCTGGGGCCAACGTCCTGACTTTC. Translation gives CASNMDSSGANVLTF.